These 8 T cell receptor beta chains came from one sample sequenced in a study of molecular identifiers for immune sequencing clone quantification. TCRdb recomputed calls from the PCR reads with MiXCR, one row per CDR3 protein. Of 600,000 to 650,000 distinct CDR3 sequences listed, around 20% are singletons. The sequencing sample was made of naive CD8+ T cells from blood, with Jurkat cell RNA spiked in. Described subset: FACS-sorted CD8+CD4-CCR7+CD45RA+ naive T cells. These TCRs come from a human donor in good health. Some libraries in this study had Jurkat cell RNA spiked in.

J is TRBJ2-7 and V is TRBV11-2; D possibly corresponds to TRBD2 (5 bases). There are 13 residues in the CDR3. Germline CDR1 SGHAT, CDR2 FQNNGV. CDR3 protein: CATSPGGPYEQYF. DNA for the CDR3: TGTGCGACATCTCCCGGAGGACCCTACGAGCAGTACTTC.

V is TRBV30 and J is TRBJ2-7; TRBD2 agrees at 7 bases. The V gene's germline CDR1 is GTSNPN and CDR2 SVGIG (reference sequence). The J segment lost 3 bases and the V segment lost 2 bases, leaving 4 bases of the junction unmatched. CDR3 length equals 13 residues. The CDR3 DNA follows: TGTGCCTGGAGTTTTGCGGGAGACTACGAGCAGTACTTC. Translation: CAWSFAGDYEQYF.

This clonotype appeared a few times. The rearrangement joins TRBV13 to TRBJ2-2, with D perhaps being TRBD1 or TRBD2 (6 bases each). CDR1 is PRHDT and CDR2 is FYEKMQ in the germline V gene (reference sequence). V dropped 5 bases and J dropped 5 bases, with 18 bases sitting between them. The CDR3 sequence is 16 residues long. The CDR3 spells CASSDLSGAGTGELFF. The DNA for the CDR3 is TGTGCCAGCAGCGACCTATCGGGGGCAGGAACCGGGGAGCTGTTTTTT. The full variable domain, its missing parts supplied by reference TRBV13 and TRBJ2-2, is AAGVIQSPRHLIKEKRETATLKCYPIPRHDTVYWYQQGPGQDPQFLISFYEKMQSDKGSIPDRFSAQQFSDYHSELNMSSLELGDSALYFCASSDLSGAGTGELFFGEGSRLTVL.

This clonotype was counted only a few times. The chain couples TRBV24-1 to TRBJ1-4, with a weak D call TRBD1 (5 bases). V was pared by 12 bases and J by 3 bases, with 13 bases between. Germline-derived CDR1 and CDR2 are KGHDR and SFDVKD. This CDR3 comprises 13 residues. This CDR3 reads CAPQEGPNEKLFF. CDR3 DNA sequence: TGTGCCCCGCAGGAGGGGCCTAATGAAAAACTGTTTTTT.

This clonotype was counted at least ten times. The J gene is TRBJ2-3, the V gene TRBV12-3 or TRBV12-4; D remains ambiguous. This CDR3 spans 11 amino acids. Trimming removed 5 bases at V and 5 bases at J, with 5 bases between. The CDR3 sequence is CASSALDTQYF. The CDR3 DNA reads TGTGCCAGCAGTGCGCTAGATACGCAGTATTTT.

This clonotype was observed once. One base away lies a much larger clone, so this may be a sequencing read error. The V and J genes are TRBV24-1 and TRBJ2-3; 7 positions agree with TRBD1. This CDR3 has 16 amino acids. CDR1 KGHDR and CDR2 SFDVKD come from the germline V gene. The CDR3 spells CATSHPDHRGLDTRYF. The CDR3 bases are TGTGCCACCAGTCACCCGGACCACAGGGGTCTGGATACGCGGTATTTT.

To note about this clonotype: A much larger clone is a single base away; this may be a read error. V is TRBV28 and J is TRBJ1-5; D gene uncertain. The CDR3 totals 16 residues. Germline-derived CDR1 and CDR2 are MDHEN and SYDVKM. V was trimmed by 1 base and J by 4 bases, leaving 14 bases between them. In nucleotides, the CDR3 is TGTGCCAGCAGTTTATTTCGGGTGGGCGAAAATCAGCCCCAGCATTTT. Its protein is CASSLFRVGENQPQHF. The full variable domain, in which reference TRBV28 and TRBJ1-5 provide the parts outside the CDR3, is DVKVTQSSRYLVKRTGEKVFLECVQDMDHENMFWYRQDPGLGLRLIYFSYDVKMKEKGDIPEGYSVSREKKERFSLILESASTNQTSMYLCASSLFRVGENQPQHFGDGTRLSIL.

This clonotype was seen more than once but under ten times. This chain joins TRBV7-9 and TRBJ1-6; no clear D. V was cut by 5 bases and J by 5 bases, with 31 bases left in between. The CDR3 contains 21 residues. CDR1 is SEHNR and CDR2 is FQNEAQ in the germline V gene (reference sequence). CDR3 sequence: CASSPINPPGRARADNSPLHF. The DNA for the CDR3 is TGTGCCAGCAGCCCTATAAATCCCCCCGGACGGGCGAGGGCAGATAATTCACCCCTCCACTTT.